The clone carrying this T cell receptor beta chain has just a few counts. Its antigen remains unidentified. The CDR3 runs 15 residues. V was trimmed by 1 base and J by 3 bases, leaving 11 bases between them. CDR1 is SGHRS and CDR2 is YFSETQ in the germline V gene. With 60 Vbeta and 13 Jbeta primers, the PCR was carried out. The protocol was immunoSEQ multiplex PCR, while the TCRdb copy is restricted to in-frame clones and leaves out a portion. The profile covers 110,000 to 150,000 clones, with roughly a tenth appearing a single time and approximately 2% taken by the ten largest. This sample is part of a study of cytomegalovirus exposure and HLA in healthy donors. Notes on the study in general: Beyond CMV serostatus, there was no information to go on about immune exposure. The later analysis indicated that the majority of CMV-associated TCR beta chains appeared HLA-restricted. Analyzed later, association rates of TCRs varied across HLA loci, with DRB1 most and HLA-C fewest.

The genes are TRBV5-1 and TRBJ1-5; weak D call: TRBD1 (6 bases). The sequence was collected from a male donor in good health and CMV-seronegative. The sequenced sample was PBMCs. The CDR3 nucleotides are TGCGCCAGCAGCTTGTCGGGGGGCCTCAATCAGCCCCAGCATTTT. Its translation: CASSLSGGLNQPQHF.